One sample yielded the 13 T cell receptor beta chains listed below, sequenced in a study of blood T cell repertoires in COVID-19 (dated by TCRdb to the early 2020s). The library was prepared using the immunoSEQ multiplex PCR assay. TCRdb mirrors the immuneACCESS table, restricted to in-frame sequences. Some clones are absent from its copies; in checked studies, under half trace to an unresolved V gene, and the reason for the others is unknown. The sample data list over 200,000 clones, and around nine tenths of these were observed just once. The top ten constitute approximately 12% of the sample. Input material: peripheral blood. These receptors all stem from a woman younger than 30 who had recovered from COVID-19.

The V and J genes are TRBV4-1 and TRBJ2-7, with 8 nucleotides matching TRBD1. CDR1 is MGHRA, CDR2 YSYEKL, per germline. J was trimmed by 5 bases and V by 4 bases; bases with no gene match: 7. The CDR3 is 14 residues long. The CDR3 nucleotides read TGCGCCAGCAGCCCCGGTCCAGGGGGCGACGAGCAGTACTTC. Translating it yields CASSPGPGGDEQYF.

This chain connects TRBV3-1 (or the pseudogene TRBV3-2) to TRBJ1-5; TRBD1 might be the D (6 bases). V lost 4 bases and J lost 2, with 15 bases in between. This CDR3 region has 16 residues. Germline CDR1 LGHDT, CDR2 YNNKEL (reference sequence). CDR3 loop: CASSRSQGSGNQPQHF. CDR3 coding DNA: TGTGCCAGCAGCCGTTCACAGGGATCGGGCAATCAGCCCCAGCATTTT.

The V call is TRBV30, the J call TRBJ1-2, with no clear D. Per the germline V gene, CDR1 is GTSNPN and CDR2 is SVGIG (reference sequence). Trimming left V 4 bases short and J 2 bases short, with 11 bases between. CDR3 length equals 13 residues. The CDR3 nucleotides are TGTGCCTGGAACAGAAACAACAACTATGGCTACACCTTC. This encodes CAWNRNNNYGYTF.

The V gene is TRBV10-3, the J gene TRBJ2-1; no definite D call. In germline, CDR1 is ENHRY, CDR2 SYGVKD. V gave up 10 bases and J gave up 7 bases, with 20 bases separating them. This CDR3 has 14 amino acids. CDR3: CATAKEQIQNEQFF. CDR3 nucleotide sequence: TGTGCCACCGCCAAGGAACAGATCCAGAATGAGCAGTTCTTC.

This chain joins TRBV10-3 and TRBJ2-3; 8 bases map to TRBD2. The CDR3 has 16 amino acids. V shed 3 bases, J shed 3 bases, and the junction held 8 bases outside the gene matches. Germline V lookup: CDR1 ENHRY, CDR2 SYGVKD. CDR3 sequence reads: CAISDLAGPKTDTQYF. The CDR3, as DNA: TGTGCCATCAGTGACTTAGCGGGACCGAAGACAGATACGCAGTATTTT.

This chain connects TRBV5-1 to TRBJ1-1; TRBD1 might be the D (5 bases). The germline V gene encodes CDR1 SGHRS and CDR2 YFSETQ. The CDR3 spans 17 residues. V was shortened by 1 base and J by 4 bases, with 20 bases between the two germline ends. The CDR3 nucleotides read TGCGCCAGCAGCTTGCTCTTCCAGGGAAGGATGAGCACTGAAGCTTTCTTT. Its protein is CASSLLFQGRMSTEAFF.

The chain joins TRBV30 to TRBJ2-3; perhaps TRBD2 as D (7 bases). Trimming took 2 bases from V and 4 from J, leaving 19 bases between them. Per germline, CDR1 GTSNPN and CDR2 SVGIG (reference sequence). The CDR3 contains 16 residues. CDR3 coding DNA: TGTGCCTGGAGTTTGGCGGGGGCGTGGGGAGCAGATACGCAGTATTTT. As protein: CAWSLAGAWGADTQYF.

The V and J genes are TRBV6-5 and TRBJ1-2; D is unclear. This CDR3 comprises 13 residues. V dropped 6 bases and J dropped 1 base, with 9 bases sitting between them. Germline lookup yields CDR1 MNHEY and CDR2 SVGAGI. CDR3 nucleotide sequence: TGTGCCAGCAGACCCGGACTTAACTATGGCTACACCTTC. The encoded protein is CASRPGLNYGYTF.

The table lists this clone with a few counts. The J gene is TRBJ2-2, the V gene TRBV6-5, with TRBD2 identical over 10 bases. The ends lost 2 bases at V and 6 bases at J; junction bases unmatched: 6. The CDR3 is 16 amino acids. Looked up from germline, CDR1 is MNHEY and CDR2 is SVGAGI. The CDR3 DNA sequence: TGTGCCAGCAGTTACGGAGCGGGAGGGCCCTCCGGGGAGCTGTTTTTT. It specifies CASSYGAGGPSGELFF.

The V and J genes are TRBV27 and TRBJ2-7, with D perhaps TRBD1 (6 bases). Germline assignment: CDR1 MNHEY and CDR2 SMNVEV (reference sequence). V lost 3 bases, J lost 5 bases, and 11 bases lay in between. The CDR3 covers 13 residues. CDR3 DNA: TGTGCCAGCAGTTTCTGGCAGGGGAACGAGCAGTACTTC. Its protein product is CASSFWQGNEQYF.

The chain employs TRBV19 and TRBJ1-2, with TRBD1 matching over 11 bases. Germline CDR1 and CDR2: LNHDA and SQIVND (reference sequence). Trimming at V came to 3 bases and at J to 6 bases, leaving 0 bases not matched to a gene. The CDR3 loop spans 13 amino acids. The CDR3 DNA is TGTGCCAGTAGTATGGACAGGGGGCATGGCTACACCTTC. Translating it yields CASSMDRGHGYTF.

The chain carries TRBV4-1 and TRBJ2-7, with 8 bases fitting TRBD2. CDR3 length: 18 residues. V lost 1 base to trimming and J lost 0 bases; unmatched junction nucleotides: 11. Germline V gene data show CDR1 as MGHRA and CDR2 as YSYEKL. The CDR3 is CASSQVAPGRARSYEQYF. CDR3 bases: TGCGCCAGCAGCCAAGTGGCCCCCGGGAGGGCCCGCTCCTACGAGCAGTACTTC.

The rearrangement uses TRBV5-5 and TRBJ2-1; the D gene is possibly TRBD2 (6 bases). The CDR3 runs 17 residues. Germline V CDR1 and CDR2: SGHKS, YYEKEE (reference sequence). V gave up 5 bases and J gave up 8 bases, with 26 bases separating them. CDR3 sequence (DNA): TGTGCCAGCAGATCGGCGGTTAGGCATCCCCCGGGGGATGAGCAGTTCTTC. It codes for CASRSAVRHPPGDEQFF.